A selection of T cell receptor beta chains follows, all from one sample in a study of blood T cell repertoires in COVID-19. Some clones are missing from TCRdb's copy, which holds only in-frame ones; the method was immunoSEQ multiplex PCR. The sample carries about 68,000 clones, roughly 83% recorded once. Sequencing input: peripheral blood. The receptor source for this set is a man in his forties or fifties with active COVID-19. Both conserved end residues are part of each CDR3. A D gene is named only where the DNA matches it firmly. A clone size is listed for some rows: how often the clone was seen (once, few, many), or a class if it is expanded.

-	TRBD2	TRBV5-1	TRBJ2-2	TGCGCCAGCAGCCCCCGGACTAGCGGGAGTTTAGGCACCGGGGAGCTGTTTTTT	CASSPRTSGSLGTGELFF
-	-	TRBV5-6	TRBJ1-2	TGTGCCAGCAGCTTGGGGGCAGGGATGGTAAATGGCTACACCTTC	CASSLGAGMVNGYTF
medium-sized	-	TRBV7-9	TRBJ1-1	TGTGCCAGCAGCTTAGAACAGGTCCACTCTGAAGCTTTCTTT	CASSLEQVHSEAFF
-	-	TRBV4-2	TRBJ1-3	TGTGCCAGCAGCCACCGTGGCCCCGAGGCCGGAAACACCATATATTTT	CASSHRGPEAGNTIYF
-	TRBD1	TRBV6-5	TRBJ1-1	TGTGCCAGCGGAATAGGGACAGGGGTCGAAGCTTTCTTT	CASGIGTGVEAFF
few	-	TRBV7-9	TRBJ2-2	TGTGCCAGCAGCTTAGTATCAGGATACACCGGGGAGCTGTTTTTT	CASSLVSGYTGELFF
-	-	TRBV19	TRBJ1-5	TGTGCCAGTAGTATAGATCTTCCCCAGCCCCAGCATTTT	CASSIDLPQPQHF
-	-	TRBV6-1	TRBJ1-5	TGTGCCAGCAGTGAATCAGCTACTATTTACAGGGACAGCAATCAGCCCCAGCATTTT	CASSESATIYRDSNQPQHF
-	-	TRBV7-8	TRBJ1-6	TGTGCCAGCAGCTTAGCAGGCCCCGAGGGTTCACCCCTCCACTTT	CASSLAGPEGSPLHF
-	TRBD1	TRBV11-3	TRBJ2-2	TGTGCCAGCAGCCCGGTTACAGGGGGCACCGGGGAGCTGTTTTTT	CASSPVTGGTGELFF
-	TRBD1	TRBV6-4	TRBJ2-3	TGTGCCAGCAGTAGACAGGGGATCACAGATACGCAGTATTTT	CASSRQGITDTQYF
-	TRBD1	TRBV10-3	TRBJ2-3	TGTGCCATCAGTACCGGGACAGACACAGATACGCAGTATTTT	CAISTGTDTDTQYF
-	TRBD1	TRBV7-9	TRBJ2-7	TGTGCCAGCAGCTTAGGTCGGACAGGGGCCCACGAGCAGTACTTC	CASSLGRTGAHEQYF
-	-	TRBV5-1	TRBJ1-2	TGCGCCAGCAGCCCGGACGGGAGCCTCTATGGCTACACCTTC	CASSPDGSLYGYTF
-	-	TRBV5-1	TRBJ2-5	TGCGCCAGCAGCCAACAAGAGACCCAGTACTTC	CASSQQETQYF
-	TRBD2	TRBV6-5	TRBJ2-7	TGTGCCAGCACCCAAGGGAGGGCGGGAGGAGGAGAGCAGTACTTC	CASTQGRAGGGEQYF
-	-	TRBV18	TRBJ2-3	TGTGCCAGCTCACCCCAGTTTACGCAGTATTTT	CASSPQFTQYF
-	TRBD2	TRBV5-1	TRBJ2-7	TGCGCCAGCAGCGCAACTAGCGGGAGTCTATACGAGCAGTACTTC	CASSATSGSLYEQYF
-	TRBD2	TRBV7-8	TRBJ2-5	TGTGCCAGCAGCGAGATCAGGAGCGGGAAACAAGAGACCCAGTACTTC	CASSEIRSGKQETQYF
-	-	TRBV5-1	TRBJ1-2	TGCGCCAGCAGTTCCCTCGGGCAGGGGAACTATGGCTACACCTTC	CASSSLGQGNYGYTF
-	-	TRBV14	TRBJ2-3	TGTGCCAGCAGCCAAGATTGGGCAGGGACTAGCACAGATACGCAGTATTTT	CASSQDWAGTSTDTQYF
-	TRBD1	TRBV27	TRBJ2-6	TGTGCCAGCAGGGACAGGGCAGGGGCCAACGTCCTGACTTTC	CASRDRAGANVLTF
-	TRBD1	TRBV5-1	TRBJ2-7	TGCGCCAGCAGCTTGGGGACAGGGGTCGATTCCTACGAGCAGTACTTC	CASSLGTGVDSYEQYF
-	TRBD1	TRBV6-6	TRBJ1-5	TGTGCCACCCGAAAGACAGGGAGCAATCAGCCCCAGCATTTT	CATRKTGSNQPQHF
once	-	TRBV18	TRBJ2-3	TGTGCCAGCTCACCGGCTACTACTAGCACAGATACGCAGTATTTT	CASSPATTSTDTQYF
-	TRBD1	TRBV6-1	TRBJ1-5	TGTGCCAGCAGTGATCGTCTCGACAGGGCCAATCAAAATCAGCCCCAGCATTTT	CASSDRLDRANQNQPQHF
few	-	TRBV6-4	TRBJ2-1	TGTGCCAGCAAGCTGACAGAGAACAATGAGCAGTTCTTC	CASKLTENNEQFF
once	TRBD1	TRBV24-1	TRBJ2-5	TGTGCCACCAGTGAGGGACAGGGGGCAGAGACCCAGTACTTC	CATSEGQGAETQYF
-	-	TRBV5-8	TRBJ2-2	TGTGCCAGCAGCTACCTCTACGGGGAGCTGTTTTTT	CASSYLYGELFF
-	-	TRBV27	TRBJ1-1	TGTGCCAGCAGTTGGGGAGGTGAAGCTTTCTTT	CASSWGGEAFF
-	-	TRBV2	TRBJ2-7	TGTGCCAGCAGGGCCTTTGCGCCTTCCCCTGCGGGCGAGCAGTACTTC	CASRAFAPSPAGEQYF
few	-	TRBV7-9	TRBJ2-7	TGTGCCAGCAGCTTAGTATCGGGATCCCCGTTGAGGCAGTACTTC	CASSLVSGSPLRQYF
-	TRBD1	TRBV5-8	TRBJ2-6	TGTGCCAGCCACTATCAAGGGGGCGCCGGGGCCAACGTCCTGACTTTC	CASHYQGGAGANVLTF
-	-	TRBV19	TRBJ1-4	TGTGCCAGTACCCAGAGGTCCAGGGATGGGGAAAAACTGTTTTTT	CASTQRSRDGEKLFF
-	-	TRBV6-2/TRBV6-3	TRBJ2-7	TGTGCCAGCAGTTACGGACAGTCCTACGAGCAGTACTTC	CASSYGQSYEQYF
-	TRBD2	TRBV28	TRBJ2-3	TGTGCCAGCAGTCCCCCTCTAGCGGGGATTTCAGATACGCAGTATTTT	CASSPPLAGISDTQYF
-	TRBD1	TRBV7-9	TRBJ1-1	TGTGCCAGCAGCTTCTTAACAGGGGGCGAGGCGGCTTTCTTT	CASSFLTGGEAAFF
-	TRBD1	TRBV2	TRBJ1-2	TGTGCCAGCAGGGACGACAGGGGTAATAGCTACACCTTC	CASRDDRGNSYTF
-	-	TRBV10-3	TRBJ2-5	TGTGCCATCAAGGCGGGAGAGACCCAGTACTTC	CAIKAGETQYF
-	TRBD2	TRBV6-5	TRBJ2-1	TGTGCCAGCAGTCCTCTAGCGGTCCTTAATGAGCAGTTCTTC	CASSPLAVLNEQFF
-	-	TRBV19	TRBJ1-6	TGTGCCAGTAGTACCAAAATGAGCTCCTATAATTCACCCCTCCACTTT	CASSTKMSSYNSPLHF
-	-	TRBV6-5	TRBJ2-7	TGTGCCAGCAGGCCTCAGGGGACCTACGAGCAGTACTTC	CASRPQGTYEQYF
-	-	TRBV7-8	TRBJ2-1	TGTGCCAGCAGCTTGCTAGGGGGAAGGAACAATGAGCAGTTCTTC	CASSLLGGRNNEQFF
-	-	TRBV15	TRBJ2-5	TGTGCCACCAGCACCCCCAGGGCGCAAGAGACCCAGTACTTC	CATSTPRAQETQYF
-	-	TRBV27	TRBJ2-4	TGTGCCAGCAGTTATCAGGGATCGGACATTCAGTACTTC	CASSYQGSDIQYF
-	-	TRBV7-8	TRBJ1-2	TGTGCCAGCAGCTTAGGCCAGGGTGAAAGATATGGCTACACCTTC	CASSLGQGERYGYTF
-	-	TRBV3-1/TRBV3-2	TRBJ2-7	TGTGCCAGCAGCCAAGATGGAGCGTCTCTATCCTACGAGCAGTACTTC	CASSQDGASLSYEQYF
-	-	TRBV12-3/TRBV12-4	TRBJ1-2	TGTGCCAGCAGTTTCTCGGGCTATGGCTACACCTTC	CASSFSGYGYTF
once	TRBD2	TRBV6-2/TRBV6-3	TRBJ2-5	TGTGCCAGCAGTTACTACCTTCTAGCGGGGGAGGAGACCCAGTACTTC	CASSYYLLAGEETQYF
-	TRBD1	TRBV18	TRBJ1-1	TGTGCCAGCTCACAGACCGGGACAGGGAGGAACACTGAAGCTTTCTTT	CASSQTGTGRNTEAFF
-	-	TRBV12-5	TRBJ2-1	TGTGCTAGTGCCCCGATTAAAAGGAGCTCCTACAATGAGCAGTTCTTC	CASAPIKRSSYNEQFF
many	TRBD1	TRBV7-2	TRBJ1-4	TGTGCCAGCAGCTCCCAGGGGGCAACTAATGAAAAACTGTTTTTT	CASSSQGATNEKLFF
-	TRBD2	TRBV3-1/TRBV3-2	TRBJ2-2	TGTGCCAGCTTAGCGGGAGATCGTACCGGGGAGCTGTTTTTT	CASLAGDRTGELFF
-	TRBD2	TRBV6-2/TRBV6-3	TRBJ2-7	TGTGCCAGCAGTACCGGGACTAGTTCCTACGAGCAGTACTTC	CASSTGTSSYEQYF
-	TRBD2	TRBV29-1	TRBJ2-3	TGCAGCGGGACGGGAGGAGGTGAAGATACGCAGTATTTT	CSGTGGGEDTQYF